Listed below are T cell receptor beta chains from one sample, sequenced in a study of T cell responses to AZD1222 COVID-19 vaccine. Profiling relied on immunoSEQ multiplex PCR, and the TCRdb table lists in-frame clones only, not all of them. This table holds roughly 100,000 clones, about nine tenths found once. Here the sequenced sample was peripheral blood, taken 28 days after the second AZD1222 dose. Source of these receptors: an adult who received the AZD1222 COVID-19 vaccine. Both conserved end residues are part of each CDR3. A D gene is named only where the DNA matches it firmly. Clone size is not always given. Where it is, it says once, few, many or a class for expanded clones.

TRBV5-1	-	TRBJ2-7	-	TGCGCCAGCAGCGTAGGGGACGGACTGGATTACGAGCAGTACTTC	CASSVGDGLDYEQYF
TRBV19	-	TRBJ1-2	-	TGTGCCACCCCCCAGGGTGATGGCTACACCTTC	CATPQGDGYTF
TRBV7-9	-	TRBJ2-1	TRBD2	TGTGCCAGCGGACTAGCGGGAGCCGGTGAGCAGTTCTTC	CASGLAGAGEQFF
TRBV7-9	few	TRBJ1-2	-	TGTGCCAGCAGCTTAGCGACCCCGACAGCTAACTATGGCTACACCTTC	CASSLATPTANYGYTF
TRBV6-2/TRBV6-3	-	TRBJ1-5	-	TGTGCCAGCAGTTATCCGCCAGGGGGCAATCAGCCCCAGCATTTT	CASSYPPGGNQPQHF
TRBV6-5	-	TRBJ1-6	-	TGTGCCAGCAGTTATGAGTCTGGGGGTAATTCACCCCTCCACTTT	CASSYESGGNSPLHF
TRBV7-9	-	TRBJ1-5	TRBD1	TGTGCCAGCAGCTTATTCACAGGGGGAGATCAGCCCCAGCATTTT	CASSLFTGGDQPQHF
TRBV7-9	few	TRBJ2-7	-	TGTGCCAGCAGAGGGGACGTTACGAGCTCCTACGAGCAGTACTTC	CASRGDVTSSYEQYF
TRBV2	once	TRBJ1-4	-	TGTGCCAGCAGTGAGCTCGGACAGCGTAATGAAAAACTGTTTTTT	CASSELGQRNEKLFF
TRBV29-1	-	TRBJ2-1	TRBD1	TGCAGCGTGGGAACCGGGACAGGGCGAAATGAGCAGTTCTTC	CSVGTGTGRNEQFF
TRBV2	-	TRBJ2-1	TRBD2	TGTGCCAGCCACTCTAGCGGAGACAATGAGCAGTTCTTC	CASHSSGDNEQFF
TRBV5-1	-	TRBJ2-1	TRBD2	TGCGCCAGCAGCTTGGTACTAGCGGGAGGGTCAAATGAGCAGTTCTTC	CASSLVLAGGSNEQFF
TRBV12-3/TRBV12-4	-	TRBJ1-2	-	TGTGCCAGCACTATTACAGGGACCTATGGCTACACCTTC	CASTITGTYGYTF
TRBV28	-	TRBJ1-3	-	TGTGCCAGCAGTATACCTAACAGGGTGGATGGAAACACCATATATTTT	CASSIPNRVDGNTIYF
TRBV7-2	once	TRBJ1-5	-	TGTGCCAGCAGCTCACGGACAGCGGCGGGTCAGCCCCAGCATTTT	CASSSRTAAGQPQHF
TRBV20-1	-	TRBJ1-1	TRBD1	TGCAGTGCTAGTGGGGCGGGACAGATGAACACTGAAGCTTTCTTT	CSASGAGQMNTEAFF
TRBV28	-	TRBJ1-4	-	TGTGCCAGCAGTGCCCCCGGGGGAGCTAATGAAAAACTGTTTTTT	CASSAPGGANEKLFF
TRBV19	few	TRBJ1-1	-	TGTGCCAGTTCCCCGGGGGGGACGAACACTGAAGCTTTCTTT	CASSPGGTNTEAFF
TRBV28	-	TRBJ2-3	TRBD2	TGTGCCAGCAGCCGCCAGCTAGCGGGAGTTACAGATACGCAGTATTTT	CASSRQLAGVTDTQYF
TRBV2	once	TRBJ1-2	TRBD1	TGTGCCAGCGGGGGACAGTATGGCTACACCTTC	CASGGQYGYTF
TRBV4-2	-	TRBJ2-3	TRBD2	TGTGCCAGCAGCCATCCCCGACTAGCGGGCACAGATACGCAGTATTTT	CASSHPRLAGTDTQYF
TRBV4-1	-	TRBJ1-1	-	TGCGCCAGCAGCCAAGAAGGTCACAGGGACACTGAAGCTTTCTTT	CASSQEGHRDTEAFF
TRBV29-1	-	TRBJ1-1	-	TGCAGCGTCGGGCACTTGAACACTGAAGCTTTCTTT	CSVGHLNTEAFF
TRBV6-6	-	TRBJ2-5	TRBD2	TGTGCCAGCAGTTATGGAAGGGAGGGTTCGGGTGAGACCCAGTACTTC	CASSYGREGSGETQYF
TRBV11-3	-	TRBJ2-1	TRBD2	TGTGCCAGCAGCCCCCGGGAGGTAGCGGGAGTGGATGAGCAGTTCTTC	CASSPREVAGVDEQFF
TRBV6-5	-	TRBJ2-7	-	TGTGCCAGCAGTTACTCCAAGGGGGGGGCCTACGAGCAGTACTTC	CASSYSKGGAYEQYF
TRBV5-1	-	TRBJ1-3	-	TGCGCCAGCAGCCCACTGGTAGGGCAGGGTGGTGGAAACACCATATATTTT	CASSPLVGQGGGNTIYF
TRBV27	once	TRBJ2-1	-	TGTGCCAGCAGAACCCAAGCAGCGGGCGAGCAGTTCTTC	CASRTQAAGEQFF
TRBV13	-	TRBJ1-2	-	TGTGCCAGCAGCTCCGGGCGAGGGGGCTATGGCTACACCTTC	CASSSGRGGYGYTF
TRBV27	-	TRBJ1-2	-	TGTGCCAGCAGTTTCTCTCTGAGGGCTAACTATGGCTACACCTTC	CASSFSLRANYGYTF
TRBV5-8	-	TRBJ1-5	-	TGTGCCAGCAGCGTGGACAGCAATCAGCCCCAGCATTTT	CASSVDSNQPQHF
TRBV27	-	TRBJ2-7	-	TGTGCCAGCAGTTTACAGGATTCCTACGAGCAGTACTTC	CASSLQDSYEQYF
TRBV21-1	-	TRBJ2-3	-	TGTGCCAGCAAACCAGGGGTAGCGGGATTCGTTACGCAGTATTTT	CASKPGVAGFVTQYF
TRBV20-1	-	TRBJ1-2	-	TGCAGTGCTAGAGCCCGTTCTAGCTACACCTTC	CSARARSSYTF
TRBV19	-	TRBJ1-5	TRBD1	TGTGCCAGTAGCGATCTCAAAACAGGGGTTACCGGTCAGCCCCAGCATTTT	CASSDLKTGVTGQPQHF
TRBV6-5	once	TRBJ2-7	-	TGTGCCAGCAGTTACCAGGGGCTTGCCTACGAGCAGTACTTC	CASSYQGLAYEQYF
TRBV13	-	TRBJ2-5	TRBD1	TGTGCCAGCAGCCTCAAGACAGGGCACCAAGAGACCCAGTACTTC	CASSLKTGHQETQYF
TRBV11-2	-	TRBJ2-1	-	TGTGCCAGCAGCTTCTCGCAATTAGGCAGGGTTTCCTACAATGAGCAGTTCTTC	CASSFSQLGRVSYNEQFF
TRBV30	-	TRBJ1-5	-	TGTGCCTGGAGTCAGGGGTTAGATCAGCCCCAGCATTTT	CAWSQGLDQPQHF
TRBV7-9	-	TRBJ2-3	TRBD2	TGTGCCAGCAGCTTACGCGGGAGCCTGGATACGCAGTATTTT	CASSLRGSLDTQYF
TRBV10-3	-	TRBJ1-2	TRBD1	TGTGCCATCAACGCGGACAGGGAAAACTATGGCTACACCTTC	CAINADRENYGYTF
TRBV7-2	-	TRBJ2-1	TRBD1	TGTGCCAGCAGCTCACCGGGACAGGCCAGGAATGAGCAGTTCTTC	CASSSPGQARNEQFF
TRBV7-2	-	TRBJ2-2	-	TGTGCCAGCAGCCGGACGATCACAGACCTTCGCACCGGAGAGCTGTTTTTT	CASSRTITDLRTGELFF
TRBV7-9	-	TRBJ2-7	-	TGTGCCAGCAGCTTAGTACTAGGCGGTTACGAGCAGTACTTC	CASSLVLGGYEQYF
TRBV30	-	TRBJ1-4	-	TGTGCCTGGAGTGTAACGGGGGGGGAAAAACTGTTTTTT	CAWSVTGGEKLFF
TRBV27	-	TRBJ2-1	-	TGTGCCAGCAGTTTAATCAGCTCCTACAATGAGCAGTTCTTC	CASSLISSYNEQFF
TRBV3-1/TRBV3-2	-	TRBJ2-5	-	TGTGCCAGCAGGCGAGCGGGCCAAGAGACCCAGTACTTC	CASRRAGQETQYF
TRBV13	-	TRBJ2-3	TRBD2	TGTGCCAGCAGCTCGGGACTAGCGGGAGCAGATACGCAGTATTTT	CASSSGLAGADTQYF
TRBV5-8	-	TRBJ1-2	-	TGTGCCAGCAGCTTGCTTACATATGGCTACACCTTC	CASSLLTYGYTF
TRBV11-2	once	TRBJ2-7	-	TGTGCCAGCAGCGTTGGGACCTACGAGCAGTACTTC	CASSVGTYEQYF
TRBV7-8	once	TRBJ2-2	-	TGTGCCAGCAGGTTCTGGCAGGGAAACACCGGGGAGCTGTTTTTT	CASRFWQGNTGELFF
TRBV5-4	-	TRBJ1-1	-	TGTGCCAGCAGCTTCGGGGGAATAGAGGTCGCTTTCTTT	CASSFGGIEVAFF
TRBV5-6	-	TRBJ2-3	TRBD1	TGTGCCAGCAGCTTGGCGGGGACAGGACCGAATACGCAGTATTTT	CASSLAGTGPNTQYF
TRBV6-5	-	TRBJ1-2	TRBD1	TGTGCCAGCAGTTACCGGACAGGTTATGGCTACACCTTC	CASSYRTGYGYTF
TRBV5-4	once	TRBJ2-5	TRBD1	TGTGCCAGCAGCCGTCCGGGACAGGGGTTGGAGACCCAGTACTTC	CASSRPGQGLETQYF
TRBV5-8	-	TRBJ1-4	-	TGTGCCAGCAGCTTGTACAACGGTAACCGTGAAAAACTGTTTTTT	CASSLYNGNREKLFF
TRBV7-7	-	TRBJ2-7	TRBD2	TGTGCCAGCAGCTTGGCTAGCGGGAGTAGGTACGAGCAGTACTTC	CASSLASGSRYEQYF
TRBV5-1	-	TRBJ2-5	-	TGCGCCAGCAGCTCCCCGTGGGATCAAGAGACCCAGTACTTC	CASSSPWDQETQYF
TRBV9	-	TRBJ2-1	TRBD2	TGTGCCAGCAGCGTAGTTACTAGCGGGAGTTCCTACAATGAGCAGTTCTTC	CASSVVTSGSSYNEQFF
TRBV5-1	-	TRBJ1-4	-	TGCGCCAGCAGCATACAGGGATACGATGAAAAACTGTTTTTT	CASSIQGYDEKLFF